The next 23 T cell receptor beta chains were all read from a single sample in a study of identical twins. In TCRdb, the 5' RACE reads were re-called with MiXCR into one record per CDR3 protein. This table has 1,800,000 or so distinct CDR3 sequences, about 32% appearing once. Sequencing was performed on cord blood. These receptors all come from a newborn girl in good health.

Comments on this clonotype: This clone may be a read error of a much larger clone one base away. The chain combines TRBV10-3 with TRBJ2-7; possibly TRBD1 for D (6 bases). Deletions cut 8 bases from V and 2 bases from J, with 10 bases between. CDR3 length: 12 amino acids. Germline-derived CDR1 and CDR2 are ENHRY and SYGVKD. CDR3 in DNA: TGTGCCATCTGGCAGGGGCCCTACGAGCAGTACTTC. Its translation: CAIWQGPYEQYF.

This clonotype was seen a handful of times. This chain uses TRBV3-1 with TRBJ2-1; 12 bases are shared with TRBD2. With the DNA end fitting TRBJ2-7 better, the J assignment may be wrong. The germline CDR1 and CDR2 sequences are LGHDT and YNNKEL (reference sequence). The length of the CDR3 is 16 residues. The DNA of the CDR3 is TGTGCCAGCAGCCTCCCGACTAGCGGGGGATACAATGAGCAGTACTTC. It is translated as CASSLPTSGGYNEQYF.

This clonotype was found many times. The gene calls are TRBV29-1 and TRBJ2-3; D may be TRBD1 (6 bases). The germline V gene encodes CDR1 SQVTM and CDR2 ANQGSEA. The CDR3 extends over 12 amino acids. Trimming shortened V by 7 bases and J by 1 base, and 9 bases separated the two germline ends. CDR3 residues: CSGHRGTDTQYF. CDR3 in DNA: TGCAGCGGGCACAGGGGCACAGATACGCAGTATTTT.

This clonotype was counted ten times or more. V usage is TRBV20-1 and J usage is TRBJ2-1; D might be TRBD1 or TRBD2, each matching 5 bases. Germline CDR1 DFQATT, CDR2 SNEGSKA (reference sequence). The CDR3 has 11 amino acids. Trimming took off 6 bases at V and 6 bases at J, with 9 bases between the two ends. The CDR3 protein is CSASGTNEQFF. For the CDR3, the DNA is TGCAGTGCGTCGGGGACCAATGAGCAGTTCTTC.

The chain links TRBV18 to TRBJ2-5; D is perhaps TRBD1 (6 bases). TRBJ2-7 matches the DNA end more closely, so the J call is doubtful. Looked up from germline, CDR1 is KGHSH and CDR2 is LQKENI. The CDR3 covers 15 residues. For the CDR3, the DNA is TGTGCCAGCTCGCCAAAGGTGGGACACTCCTACGAGCAGTACTTC. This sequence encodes CASSPKVGHSYEQYF.

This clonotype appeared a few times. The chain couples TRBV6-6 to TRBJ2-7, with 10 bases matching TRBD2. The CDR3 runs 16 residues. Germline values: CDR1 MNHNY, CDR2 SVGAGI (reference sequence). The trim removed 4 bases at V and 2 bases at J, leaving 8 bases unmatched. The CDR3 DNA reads TGTGCCAGCAGTTCCCCTACTAGCGGGGTCCCCTACGAGCAGTACTTC. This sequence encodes CASSSPTSGVPYEQYF.

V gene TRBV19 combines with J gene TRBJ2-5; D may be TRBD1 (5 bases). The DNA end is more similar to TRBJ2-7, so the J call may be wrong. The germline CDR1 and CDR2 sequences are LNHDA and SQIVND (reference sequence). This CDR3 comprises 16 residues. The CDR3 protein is CASIGARPETSYEQYF. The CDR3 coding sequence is TGTGCCAGTATTGGGGCTCGTCCAGAGACCTCGTACGAGCAGTACTTC.

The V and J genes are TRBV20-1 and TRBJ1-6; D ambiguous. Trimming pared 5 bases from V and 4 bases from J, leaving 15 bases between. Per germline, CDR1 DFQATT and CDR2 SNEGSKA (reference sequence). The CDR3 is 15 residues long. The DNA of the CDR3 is TGCAGTGCTCTACCGACGTGGGGTTATAATTCACCCCTCCACTTT. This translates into CSALPTWGYNSPLHF.

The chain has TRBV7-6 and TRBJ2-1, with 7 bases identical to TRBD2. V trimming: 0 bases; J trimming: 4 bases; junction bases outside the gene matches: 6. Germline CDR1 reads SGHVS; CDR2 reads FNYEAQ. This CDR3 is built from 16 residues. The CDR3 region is CASSLAQAGNYNEQFF. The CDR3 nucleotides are TGTGCCAGCAGCTTAGCTCAAGCGGGAAATTACAATGAGCAGTTCTTC. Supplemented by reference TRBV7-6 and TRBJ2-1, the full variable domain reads GAGVSQSPRYKVTKRGQDVALRCDPISGHVSLYWYRQALGQGPEFLTYFNYEAQQDKSGLPNDRFSAERPEGSISTLTIQRTEQRDSAMYRCASSLAQAGNYNEQFFGPGTRLTVL.

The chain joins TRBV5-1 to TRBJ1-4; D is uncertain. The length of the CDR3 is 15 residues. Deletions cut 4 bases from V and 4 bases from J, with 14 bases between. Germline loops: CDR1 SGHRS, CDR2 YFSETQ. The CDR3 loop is CASSPGRPFNEKLFF. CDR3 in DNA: TGCGCCAGCAGCCCAGGACGGCCTTTTAATGAAAAACTGTTTTTT. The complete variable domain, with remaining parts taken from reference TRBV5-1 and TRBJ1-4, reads KAGVTQTPRYLIKTRGQQVTLSCSPISGHRSVSWYQQTPGQGLQFLFEYFSETQRNKGNFPGRFSGRQFSNSRSEMNVSTLELGDSALYLCASSPGRPFNEKLFFGSGTQLSVL.

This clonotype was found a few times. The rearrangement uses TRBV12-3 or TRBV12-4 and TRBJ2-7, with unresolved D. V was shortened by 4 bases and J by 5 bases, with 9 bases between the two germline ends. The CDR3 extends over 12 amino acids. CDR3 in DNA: TGTGCCAGCAGTTCGACCTTTGACGAGCAGTACTTC. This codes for CASSSTFDEQYF.

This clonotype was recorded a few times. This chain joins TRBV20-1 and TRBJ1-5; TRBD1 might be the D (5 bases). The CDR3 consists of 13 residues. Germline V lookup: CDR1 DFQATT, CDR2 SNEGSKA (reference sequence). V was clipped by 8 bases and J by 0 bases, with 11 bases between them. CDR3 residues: CSFRVGSNQPQHF. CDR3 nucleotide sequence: TGCAGTTTCAGGGTTGGTAGCAATCAGCCCCAGCATTTT.

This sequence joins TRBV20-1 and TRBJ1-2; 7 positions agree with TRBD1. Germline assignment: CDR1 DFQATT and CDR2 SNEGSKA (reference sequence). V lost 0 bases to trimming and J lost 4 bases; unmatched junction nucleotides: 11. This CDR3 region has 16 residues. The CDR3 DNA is TGCAGTGCTAGAGATAGGGGACAGCTAATGCTCTATGGCTACACCTTC. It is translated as CSARDRGQLMLYGYTF.

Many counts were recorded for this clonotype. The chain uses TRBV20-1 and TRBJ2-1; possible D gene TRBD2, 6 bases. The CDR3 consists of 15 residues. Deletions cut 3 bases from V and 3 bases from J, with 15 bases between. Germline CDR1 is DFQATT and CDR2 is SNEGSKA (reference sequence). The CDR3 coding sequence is TGCAGTGCTAGCCGGATAGGTAGCGGCTACAATGAGCAGTTCTTC. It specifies CSASRIGSGYNEQFF.

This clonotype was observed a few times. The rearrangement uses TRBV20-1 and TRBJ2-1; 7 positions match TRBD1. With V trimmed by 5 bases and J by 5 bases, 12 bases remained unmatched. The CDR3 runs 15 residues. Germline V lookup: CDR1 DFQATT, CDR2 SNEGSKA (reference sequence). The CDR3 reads CSAPLDRVLHNEQFF. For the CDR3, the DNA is TGCAGTGCTCCCCTAGACAGGGTGCTCCACAATGAGCAGTTCTTC.

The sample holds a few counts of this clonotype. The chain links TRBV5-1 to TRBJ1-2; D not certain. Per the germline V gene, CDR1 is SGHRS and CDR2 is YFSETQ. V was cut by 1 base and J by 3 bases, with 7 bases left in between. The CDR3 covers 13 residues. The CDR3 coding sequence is TGCGCCAGCAGCTTGTTCAGATACTATGGCTACACCTTC. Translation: CASSLFRYYGYTF.

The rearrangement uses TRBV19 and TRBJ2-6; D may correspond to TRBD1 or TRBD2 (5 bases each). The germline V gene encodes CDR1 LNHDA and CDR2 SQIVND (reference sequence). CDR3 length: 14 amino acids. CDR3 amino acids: CASRGASGANVLTF. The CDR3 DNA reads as TGTGCTTCAAGAGGGGCCTCTGGGGCCAACGTCCTGACTTTC. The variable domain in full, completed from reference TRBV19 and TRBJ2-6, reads DGGITQSPKYLFRKEGQNVTLSCEQNLNHDAMYWYRQDPGQGLRLIYYSQIVNDFQKGDIAEGYSVSREKKESFPLTVTSAQKNPTAFYLCASRGASGANVLTFGAGSRLTVL.

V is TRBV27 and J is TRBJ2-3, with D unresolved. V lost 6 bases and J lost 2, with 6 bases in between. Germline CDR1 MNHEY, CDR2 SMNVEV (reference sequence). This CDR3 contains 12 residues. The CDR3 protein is CASRNYTDTQYF. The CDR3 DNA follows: TGTGCCAGCAGAAACTACACAGATACGCAGTATTTT.

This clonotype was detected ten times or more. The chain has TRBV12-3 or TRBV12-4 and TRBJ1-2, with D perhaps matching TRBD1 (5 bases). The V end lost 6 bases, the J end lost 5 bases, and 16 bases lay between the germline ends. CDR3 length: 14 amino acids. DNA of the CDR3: TGTGCCAGCAGCACCTTAGGGGAGGATTATGGCTACACCTTC. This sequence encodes CASSTLGEDYGYTF.

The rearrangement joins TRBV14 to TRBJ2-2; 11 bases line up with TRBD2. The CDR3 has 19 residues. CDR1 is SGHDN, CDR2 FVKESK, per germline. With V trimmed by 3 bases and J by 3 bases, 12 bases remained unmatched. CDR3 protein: CASSHSSGGLAGYTGELFF. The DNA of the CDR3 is TGTGCCAGCAGCCACTCCTCGGGTGGACTAGCGGGTTACACCGGGGAGCTGTTTTTT.

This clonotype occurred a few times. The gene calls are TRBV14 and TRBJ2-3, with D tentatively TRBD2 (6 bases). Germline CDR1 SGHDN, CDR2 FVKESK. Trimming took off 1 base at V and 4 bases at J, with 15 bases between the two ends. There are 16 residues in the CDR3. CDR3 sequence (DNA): TGTGCCAGCAGCCAAGGGGACTGGTGGGGCCCAGATACGCAGTATTTT. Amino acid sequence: CASSQGDWWGPDTQYF.

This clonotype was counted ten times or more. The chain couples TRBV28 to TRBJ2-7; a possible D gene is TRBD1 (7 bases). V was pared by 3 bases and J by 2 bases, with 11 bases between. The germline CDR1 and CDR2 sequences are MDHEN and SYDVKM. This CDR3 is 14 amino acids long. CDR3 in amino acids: CASSFQGGPYEQYF. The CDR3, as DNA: TGTGCCAGCAGTTTCCAGGGGGGTCCCTACGAGCAGTACTTC.

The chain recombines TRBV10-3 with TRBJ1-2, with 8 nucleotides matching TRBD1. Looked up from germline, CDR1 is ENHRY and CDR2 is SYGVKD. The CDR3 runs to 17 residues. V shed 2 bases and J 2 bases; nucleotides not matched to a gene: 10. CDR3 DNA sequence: TGTGCCATCAGTGAGGACGCGAGACAGGGGTCGAACTATGGCTACACCTTC. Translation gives CAISEDARQGSNYGYTF.